The T cell receptor (beta chain) under discussion was sequenced for a study of blood T cell repertoires in COVID-19. Turning to the study itself: Acute-phase and convalescent COVID-19 samples originated in the United States, Italy and Spain. From T cells, B-cell-depleted T cells, or PBMCs came the material, which was cDNA or gDNA.

In the study's own analysis: Estimates of nucleated cell counts were drawn from the amplification of reference gene primers. The method was immunoSEQ multiplex PCR; TCRdb's version includes in-frame clones alone and lacks a portion of them. V and J calls and clone size are as listed in that table; D and trimming were resolved from the DNA. Among about 160,000 clones, over 80% were seen once, and the ten largest hold about 10%. The TCR comes from an elderly woman with active or convalescent COVID-19. Sequenced sample: peripheral blood.

CDR3 sequence: CASSQGDRLAKNIQYF. Written as DNA, the CDR3 is TGTGCCAGCAGCCAAGGCGACAGACTAGCCAAAAACATTCAGTACTTC. This rearrangement joins TRBV14 to TRBJ2-4, with TRBD1 as a possible D gene (5 bases). The CDR3 runs to 16 residues. V was trimmed by 1 base and J by 0 bases, leaving 10 bases between them. Germline CDR1 reads SGHDN; CDR2 reads FVKESK.